This T cell receptor beta chain was captured in a study of T cells in Graves' hyperthyroidism and ophthalmopathy. Many counts were recorded for this clonotype. Amplified TCR beta CDR3 regions came from RNA transcripts. HTBI primers drove first-round RT-PCR of the TCR CDR3. MiXCR was run by TCRdb on the multiplex PCR reads, yielding one entry per CDR3 protein. The sample contains around 500,000 distinct CDR3 sequences, 15% to 20% of which appear only once. This CDR3 spans 16 amino acids. Looked up from germline, CDR1 is SSHAT and CDR2 is FNYEAQ (reference sequence). V was trimmed by 2 bases and J by 2 bases, leaving 13 bases between them.

The chain combines TRBV7-7 with TRBJ2-1, with D maybe TRBD2 (5 bases). This sequence was found in a woman younger than 45 with Graves' ophthalmopathy. Material: blood. The CDR3 loop is CASSLLEGSPYNEQFF. The CDR3 coding sequence is TGTGCCAGCAGCTTACTTGAGGGTTCGCCCTACAATGAGCAGTTCTTC.